This section outlines one T cell receptor (beta chain) sequence together with its context. The antigen is unknown. A single record per CDR3 protein comes from TCRdb applying MiXCR to the reads. The sample includes a few hundred thousand distinct CDR3 sequences, 40% seen only once; the top ten take about half. The data are from a study of T cell repertoires in cytomegalovirus infection. Looking at the study overall: HLA-B-restricted CMV epitopes that are well studied, plus recently identified HLA-C-restricted ones, were used by the study.

The germline CDR1 and CDR2 sequences are LNHDA and SQIVND (reference sequence). V was trimmed by 6 bases and J by 1 base, leaving 16 bases between them. The CDR3 has 15 amino acids. Study-level points and caveats: Ex vivo, HLA-C-restricted CMV-specific TCR beta clonotypes prevailed over the rest of the response.

Sequenced here: cultured PBMCs, sampled from culture after CMV antigen stimulation. The clonotype originates from a human donor in good health (CMV status not recorded). Some clones in this sample may be carry-over from other donors' samples. The chain recombines TRBV19 with TRBJ2-7; D may correspond to TRBD1 or TRBD2 (5 bases each). The CDR3 DNA is TGTGCCAGTAGGGTCCCGGGACCGCGATCCTACGAGCAGTACTTC. It yields the protein CASRVPGPRSYEQYF.